The 15 T cell receptor beta chains given below trace back to one sample, sequenced in a study of blood T cell repertoires in COVID-19. Profiling relied on immunoSEQ multiplex PCR, and the TCRdb table lists in-frame clones only, not all of them. The sample holds under 130,000 clones; around four fifths are singletons and the top ten take approximately 12%. Sample: peripheral blood. These receptors were taken from a human donor in a cohort sampled during active COVID-19.

The rearrangement links TRBV7-2 to TRBJ1-5; possible D gene TRBD1, 6 bases. The CDR3 is made up of 15 amino acids. Trimming left V 5 bases short and J 2 bases short, with 13 bases between. The germline V gene encodes CDR1 SGHTA and CDR2 FQGNSA. DNA for the CDR3: TGTGCCAGCAGCCTTAGGGGGGGAGGCAATCAGCCCCAGCATTTT. Translating gives CASSLRGGGNQPQHF.

The rearrangement joins TRBV5-1 to TRBJ2-7; tentatively, D is TRBD2 (7 bases). The V end lost 2 bases, the J end lost 6 bases, and 15 bases lay between the germline ends. CDR3 length: 14 residues. Germline values: CDR1 SGHRS, CDR2 YFSETQ. This CDR3 reads CASSLRQGRAEQYF. The CDR3 nucleotides are TGCGCCAGCAGCTTACGGCAGGGGAGGGCCGAGCAGTACTTC.

This clone was detected once. V and J are TRBV5-4 and TRBJ2-5; 10 bases map to TRBD2. Trimming at V came to 1 base and at J to 3 bases, leaving 6 bases not matched to a gene. Germline lookup yields CDR1 SGHNT and CDR2 YYREEE (reference sequence). This CDR3 is built from 16 residues. The CDR3 spells CASSLRLAGAKETQYF. The CDR3 nucleotides are TGTGCCAGCAGCTTGAGGCTAGCGGGGGCCAAAGAGACCCAGTACTTC.

J is TRBJ1-3 and V is TRBV2; D is unclear. The CDR3 has 12 amino acids. Germline V gene data show CDR1 as SNHLY and CDR2 as FYNNEI. V was trimmed by 5 bases and J by 4 bases, leaving 6 bases between them. CDR3 in DNA: TGTGCCAGCAGTCAGATCGGAAACACCATATATTTT. The encoded protein is CASSQIGNTIYF.

The rearrangement joins TRBV1 to TRBJ2-1; TRBD2 is taken as the D call from the table, unchecked against the DNA. TRBV1 is a listed pseudogene. This CDR3 contains 15 residues. The CDR3 DNA sequence: TGCACCAGCAGTCCTAGCGGGGGGGAGTACAATGAGCAGTTCTTC. Translated, it gives CTSSPSGGEYNEQFF.

V and J are TRBV2 and TRBJ1-3; D not resolved. This CDR3 is 13 amino acids long. Trimming took off 3 bases at V and 2 bases at J, with 5 bases between the two ends. Per the germline V gene, CDR1 is SNHLY and CDR2 is FYNNEI. The CDR3 protein is CASSEAAGNTIYF. The CDR3 nucleotides read TGTGCCAGCAGTGAGGCAGCTGGAAACACCATATATTTT.

The chain joins TRBV11-2 to TRBJ1-1; TRBD1 matches at 10 bases. This CDR3 is 16 amino acids long. Germline trimming cut 1 base from V and 5 bases from J; bases unmatched to any gene: 7. Germline V gives CDR1 SGHAT, CDR2 FQNNGV. CDR3 sequence: CASSLGRQGALTEAFF. CDR3 nucleotide sequence: TGTGCCAGCAGCTTAGGCCGACAGGGGGCCCTGACTGAAGCTTTCTTT.

The chain joins TRBV4-2 to TRBJ1-2; tentative D call: TRBD1 (6 bases). This CDR3 contains 15 residues. Per germline, CDR1 LGHNA and CDR2 YNFKEQ. The V gene lost 1 base and the J gene lost 4 bases, with 13 bases spanning the gap. The DNA for the CDR3 is TGTGCCAGCAGCCAAGGTCAGGGGCAAGCCTATGGCTACACCTTC. Its protein product is CASSQGQGQAYGYTF.

J is TRBJ1-2 and V is TRBV30, with D possibly matching TRBD1 (6 bases). Trimming removed 0 bases from V and 7 bases from J, with 6 bases in between. From germline, CDR1 is GTSNPN and CDR2 SVGIG (reference sequence). The CDR3 runs to 11 residues. The CDR3 nucleotides are TGTGCCTGGAGTGTAGGGGGTGGCTACACCTTC. It yields the protein CAWSVGGGYTF. The variable domain in full, completed from reference TRBV30 and TRBJ1-2, reads SQTIHQWPATLVQPVGSPLSLECTVEGTSNPNLYWYRQAAGRGLQLLFYSVGIGQISSEVPQNLSASRPQDRQFILSSKKLLLSDSGFYLCAWSVGGGYTFGSGTRLTVV.

The genes are TRBV6-4 and TRBJ1-1, with D unresolved. From germline, CDR1 is MRHNA and CDR2 SNTAGT. The CDR3 has 13 residues. Trimming removed 1 base at V and 1 base at J, with 4 bases between. The CDR3 loop reads CASSDWANTEAFF. Written as DNA, the CDR3 is TGTGCCAGCAGTGACTGGGCGAACACTGAAGCTTTCTTT.

In its sample, this clone was seen once. The chain combines TRBV28 with TRBJ2-7; 7 bases agree with TRBD1. CDR3 length equals 16 residues. Losses at the gene ends were 6 bases for V and 5 bases for J; bases not matched to a gene: 16. Germline assignment: CDR1 MDHEN and CDR2 SYDVKM. The CDR3 is CASRFPGQRTVNEQYF. DNA for the CDR3: TGTGCCAGCAGGTTTCCGGGACAGCGGACAGTCAACGAGCAGTACTTC.

This CDR3 reads CAWSELAGYTDTQYF. As DNA, the CDR3 is TGTGCCTGGAGTGAGTTAGCGGGTTACACAGATACGCAGTATTTT. The chain employs TRBV30 and TRBJ2-3, with 7 bases matching TRBD2. CDR3 length equals 15 residues. Germline V lookup: CDR1 GTSNPN, CDR2 SVGIG (reference sequence). V lost 1 base to trimming and J lost 2 bases; unmatched junction nucleotides: 6.

V gene TRBV6-5 combines with J gene TRBJ1-4; TRBD1 aligns across 7 bases. This CDR3 is 15 amino acids long. Germline V gene lookup returns CDR1 MNHEY and CDR2 SVGAGI. V shed 0 bases, J shed 8 bases, and the junction held 6 bases outside the gene matches. The DNA of the CDR3 is TGTGCCAGCAGTTACTCGAGGACAGGAGGGGAAAAACTGTTTTTT. It is translated as CASSYSRTGGEKLFF.

The J gene is TRBJ2-1, the V gene TRBV7-2; maybe TRBD2 (6 bases). Trimming took 1 base from V and 8 from J, leaving 21 bases between them. The CDR3 is made up of 17 amino acids. Germline CDR1 SGHTA, CDR2 FQGNSA. CDR3 in amino acids: CASSLGILLAFYDEQFF. In DNA, the CDR3 is TGTGCCAGCAGCTTAGGTATTCTACTAGCTTTTTACGATGAGCAGTTCTTC.

This clone was recorded only once. The chain uses TRBV19 and TRBJ1-1, with 8 bases that match TRBD1. This CDR3 region has 17 residues. CDR1 is LNHDA and CDR2 is SQIVND in the germline V gene (reference sequence). J gave up 1 base and V 5 bases, and 12 bases lay outside the gene matches. This chain's CDR3 is CASSAPNRGARNTEAFF. The CDR3 nucleotides read TGTGCCAGTAGTGCACCTAACAGGGGGGCAAGGAACACTGAAGCTTTCTTT. Full variable domain (outside the CDR3, taken from reference TRBV19 and TRBJ1-1): DGGITQSPKYLFRKEGQNVTLSCEQNLNHDAMYWYRQDPGQGLRLIYYSQIVNDFQKGDIAEGYSVSREKKESFPLTVTSAQKNPTAFYLCASSAPNRGARNTEAFFGQGTRLTVV.